These 4 T cell receptor beta chains originate from one sample sequenced in a study of PD-1 blockade in classical Hodgkin lymphoma. The sample's time point: cycle 4 day 1 (C4D1), after five to seven weeks of nivolumab. Every patient was affected by relapse after autologous stem cell transplantation, while exposure to brentuximab vedotin was not uniform. Assay used: immunoSEQ multiplex PCR; TCRdb lists only in-frame clones, some missing. The sample carries over 20,000 clones, around three quarters recorded once. Sequenced material: peripheral blood mononuclear cells (PBMCs), taken before the fourth cycle of nivolumab. The receptors stem from a human donor with classical Hodgkin lymphoma.

The chain has TRBV4-2 and TRBJ1-5; perhaps TRBD1 as D (5 bases). Per the germline V gene, CDR1 is LGHNA and CDR2 is YNFKEQ. Trimming took 2 bases from V and 1 from J, leaving 9 bases between them. This CDR3 is built from 15 residues. CDR3 residues: CASSQRGGSNQPQHF. In DNA form, the CDR3 reads TGTGCCAGCAGCCAACGGGGGGGGAGCAATCAGCCCCAGCATTTT.

This chain joins TRBV19 and TRBJ1-1; weak D call: TRBD1 (5 bases). Germline V lookup: CDR1 LNHDA, CDR2 SQIVND (reference sequence). This CDR3 contains 14 residues. Trimming shortened V by 5 bases and J by 3 bases, and 13 bases separated the two germline ends. CDR3 loop: CASSLLGGYTEAFF. CDR3 nucleotide sequence: TGTGCCAGTAGTCTCCTCGGGGGGTACACTGAAGCTTTCTTT.

The V gene is TRBV4-1, the J gene TRBJ1-2, with unresolved D. Trimming left V 1 base short and J 4 bases short, with 13 bases between. CDR1 and CDR2 (germline): MGHRA, YSYEKL. This CDR3 is 15 amino acids long. CDR3 coding DNA: TGCGCCAGCAGCCAAGGTGACCGACCAGGCTATGGCTACACCTTC. Encoded protein: CASSQGDRPGYGYTF.

This sequence joins TRBV2 and TRBJ2-7, with D unclear. Deletions cut 2 bases from V and 3 bases from J, with 2 bases between. The CDR3 consists of 11 residues. Germline values: CDR1 SNHLY, CDR2 FYNNEI. CDR3 in amino acids: CASSEYYEQYV. CDR3 DNA sequence: TGTGCCAGCAGTGAATACTACGAGCAGTACGTC.